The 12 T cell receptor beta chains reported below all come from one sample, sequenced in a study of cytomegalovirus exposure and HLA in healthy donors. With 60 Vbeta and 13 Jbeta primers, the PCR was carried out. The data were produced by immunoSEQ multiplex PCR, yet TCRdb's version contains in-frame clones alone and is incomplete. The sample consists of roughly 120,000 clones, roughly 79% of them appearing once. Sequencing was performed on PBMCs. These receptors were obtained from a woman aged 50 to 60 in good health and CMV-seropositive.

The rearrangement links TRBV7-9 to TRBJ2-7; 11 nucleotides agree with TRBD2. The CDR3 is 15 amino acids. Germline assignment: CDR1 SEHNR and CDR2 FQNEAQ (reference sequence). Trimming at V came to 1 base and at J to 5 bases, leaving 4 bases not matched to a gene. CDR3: CASSLVLAGVNEQYF. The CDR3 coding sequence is TGTGCCAGCAGCTTAGTACTAGCGGGAGTAAACGAGCAGTACTTC.

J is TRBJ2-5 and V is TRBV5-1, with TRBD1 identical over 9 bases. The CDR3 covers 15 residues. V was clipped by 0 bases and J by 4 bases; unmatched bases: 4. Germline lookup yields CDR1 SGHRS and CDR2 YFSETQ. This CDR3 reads CASSLGQGVAETQYF. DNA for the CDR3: TGCGCCAGCAGCTTGGGACAGGGGGTCGCAGAGACCCAGTACTTC.

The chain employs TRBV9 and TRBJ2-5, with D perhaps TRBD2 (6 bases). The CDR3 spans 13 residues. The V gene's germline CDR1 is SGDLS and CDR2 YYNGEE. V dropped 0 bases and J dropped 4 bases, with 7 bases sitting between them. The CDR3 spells CASSVAGAETQYF. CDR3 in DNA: TGTGCCAGCAGCGTAGCGGGAGCAGAGACCCAGTACTTC.

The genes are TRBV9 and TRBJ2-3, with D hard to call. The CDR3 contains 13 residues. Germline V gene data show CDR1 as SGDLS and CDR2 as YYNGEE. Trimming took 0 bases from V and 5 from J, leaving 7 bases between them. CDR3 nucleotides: TGTGCCAGCAGCGTAGTTTCCGGAGATACGCAGTATTTT. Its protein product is CASSVVSGDTQYF. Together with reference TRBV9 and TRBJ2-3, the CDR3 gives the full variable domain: DSGVTQTPKHLITATGQRVTLRCSPRSGDLSVYWYQQSLDQGLQFLIQYYNGEERAKGNILERFSAQQFPDLHSELNLSSLELGDSALYFCASSVVSGDTQYFGPGTRLTVL.

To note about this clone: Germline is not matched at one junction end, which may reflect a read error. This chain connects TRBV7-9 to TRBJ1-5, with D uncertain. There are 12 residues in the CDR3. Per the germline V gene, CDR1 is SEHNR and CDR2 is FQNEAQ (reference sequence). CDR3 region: CSSSRDNQPQHF. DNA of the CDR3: TGTTCCAGCAGCCGGGACAATCAGCCCCAGCATTTT.

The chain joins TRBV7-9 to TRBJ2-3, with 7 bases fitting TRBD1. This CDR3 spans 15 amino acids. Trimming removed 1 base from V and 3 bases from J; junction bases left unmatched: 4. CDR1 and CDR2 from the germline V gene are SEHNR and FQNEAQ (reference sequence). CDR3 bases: TGTGCCAGCAGCTTAGGCCCAGGGGGAACAGATACGCAGTATTTT. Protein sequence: CASSLGPGGTDTQYF. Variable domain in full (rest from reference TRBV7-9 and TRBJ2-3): DTGVSQNPRHKITKRGQNVTFRCDPISEHNRLYWYRQTLGQGPEFLTYFQNEAQLEKSRLLSDRFSAERPKGSFSTLEIQRTEQGDSAMYLCASSLGPGGTDTQYFGPGTRLTVL.

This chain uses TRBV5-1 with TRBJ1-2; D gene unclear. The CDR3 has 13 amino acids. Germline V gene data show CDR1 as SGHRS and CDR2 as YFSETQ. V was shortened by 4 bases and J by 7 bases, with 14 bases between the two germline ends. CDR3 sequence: CASSPLEAPGYTF. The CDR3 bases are TGCGCCAGCAGCCCCCTAGAGGCCCCTGGCTACACCTTC.

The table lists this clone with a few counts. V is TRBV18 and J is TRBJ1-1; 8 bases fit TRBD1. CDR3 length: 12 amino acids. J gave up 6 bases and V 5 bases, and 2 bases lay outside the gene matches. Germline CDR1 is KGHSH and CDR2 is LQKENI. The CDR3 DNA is TGTGCCAGCTCAGGACAGGGCCCTGAAGCTTTCTTT. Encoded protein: CASSGQGPEAFF. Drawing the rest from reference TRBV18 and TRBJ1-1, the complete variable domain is NAGVMQNPRHLVRRRGQEARLRCSPMKGHSHVYWYRQLPEEGLKFMVYLQKENIIDESGMPKERFSAEFPKEGPSILRIQQVVRGDSAAYFCASSGQGPEAFFGQGTRLTVV.

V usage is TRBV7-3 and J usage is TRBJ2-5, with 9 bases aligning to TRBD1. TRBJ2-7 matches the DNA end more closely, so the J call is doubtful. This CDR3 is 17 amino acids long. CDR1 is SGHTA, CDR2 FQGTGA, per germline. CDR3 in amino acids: CASSLTGQGPLGDEQYF. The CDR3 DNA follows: TGTGCCAGCAGCTTAACGGGACAGGGCCCCCTTGGTGACGAGCAGTACTTC.

The CDR3 sequence: CAISEARPGGSTDTQYF. The CDR3 DNA follows: TGTGCCATCAGTGAGGCCCGACCGGGCGGGAGCACAGATACGCAGTATTTT. This rearrangement joins TRBV10-3 to TRBJ2-3, with D maybe TRBD2 (5 bases). Germline CDR1 and CDR2: ENHRY and SYGVKD. Deletions cut 2 bases from V and 0 bases from J, with 15 bases between. CDR3 length: 17 amino acids.

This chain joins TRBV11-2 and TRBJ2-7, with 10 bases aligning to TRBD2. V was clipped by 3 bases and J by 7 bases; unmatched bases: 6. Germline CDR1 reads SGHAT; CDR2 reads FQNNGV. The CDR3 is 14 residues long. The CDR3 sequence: CASSFLAGAWEQYF. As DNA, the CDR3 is TGTGCCAGCAGCTTCCTAGCGGGAGCTTGGGAGCAGTACTTC.

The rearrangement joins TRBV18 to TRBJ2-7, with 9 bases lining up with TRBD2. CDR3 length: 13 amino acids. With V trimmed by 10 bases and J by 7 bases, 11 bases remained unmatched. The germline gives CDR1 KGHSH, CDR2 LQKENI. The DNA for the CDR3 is TGTGCCACTCGGGTAGCGGGAGAGCTGGAGCAGTACTTC. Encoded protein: CATRVAGELEQYF.